The 29 T cell receptor beta chains in this list originate from one sample, sequenced in a study of blood T cell repertoires in COVID-19. TCRdb keeps only in-frame clones here, not all; method: immunoSEQ multiplex PCR. The profile covers more than 200,000 clones, with roughly 84% appearing a single time and roughly 4% taken by the ten largest. Sequencing was done on a sample of peripheral blood. All receptors derive from a man in his sixties with acute or convalescent COVID-19.

This rearrangement joins TRBV2 to TRBJ2-5; possible D gene TRBD1, 6 bases. This CDR3 has 14 residues. The germline V gene has CDR1 SNHLY and CDR2 FYNNEI. Trimming took off 7 bases at V and 5 bases at J, with 17 bases between the two ends. CDR3 DNA sequence: TGTGCCAGCACCCAAAGGGGGAAAGGGGAGACCCAGTACTTC. Amino acid sequence: CASTQRGKGETQYF.

The chain is built from TRBV9 and TRBJ1-5, with 7 nucleotides matching TRBD1. Per the germline V gene, CDR1 is SGDLS and CDR2 is YYNGEE. J lost 0 bases, V lost 5 bases, and 26 bases had no gene match. The CDR3 spans 22 residues. The chain's CDR3 is CASSPTPTGPVPILYSNQPQHF. Here the CDR3 DNA reads TGTGCCAGCAGTCCTACCCCGACAGGGCCTGTTCCCATCCTTTATAGCAATCAGCCCCAGCATTTT.

A note on this clone: This same CDR3 is encoded by further DNA sequences in the sample. The chain links TRBV3-1 (or the pseudogene TRBV3-2) to TRBJ1-1; weak D call: TRBD1 (5 bases). The CDR3 sequence is 14 residues long. V dropped 1 base and J dropped 6 bases, with 12 bases sitting between them. From germline, CDR1 is LGHDT and CDR2 YNNKEL (reference sequence). The CDR3 here is CASSQGGGRAEAFF. CDR3 coding DNA: TGTGCCAGCAGCCAAGGGGGGGGACGGGCTGAAGCTTTCTTT.

Comment on this clone: This sample includes further DNA sequences coding for the same CDR3. This chain connects TRBV19 to TRBJ1-5, with D uncertain. Germline CDR1 is LNHDA and CDR2 is SQIVND (reference sequence). The CDR3 contains 13 residues. V lost 3 bases, J lost 2 bases, and 5 bases lay in between. For the CDR3, the DNA is TGTGCCAGTAGTATCCGGGGCAATCAGCCCCAGCATTTT. It specifies CASSIRGNQPQHF.

This chain connects TRBV29-1 to TRBJ1-3; D not certain. Trimming stripped 7 bases from V and 1 base from J, with 8 bases between. CDR1 SQVTM and CDR2 ANQGSEA come from the germline V gene. CDR3 size: 12 residues. This CDR3 reads CSARISGNTIYF. CDR3 sequence (DNA): TGCAGCGCCAGGATTTCTGGAAACACCATATATTTT.

The gene calls are TRBV7-2 and TRBJ2-4, with a possible D match to TRBD1 (6 bases). The length of the CDR3 is 16 residues. Germline loops: CDR1 SGHTA, CDR2 FQGNSA. Between the trimmed V and J ends, which lost 4 bases and 4 bases, there was a span of 17 bases. The CDR3 here is CASSSNRDIFKNIQYF. CDR3 DNA: TGTGCCAGCAGCTCGAACCGGGACATCTTTAAAAACATTCAGTACTTC.

The chain recombines TRBV23-1 with TRBJ2-1; D may be TRBD2 (5 bases). TRBV23-1 is given ORF status, its function remaining uncertain. The CDR3 is made up of 16 amino acids. Trimming removed 0 bases from V and 1 base from J, with 10 bases in between. The CDR3 sequence is CASSQSYGKSYNEQFF. CDR3 in DNA: TGCGCCAGCAGTCAATCGTACGGGAAATCCTACAATGAGCAGTTCTTC.

The chain links TRBV29-1 to TRBJ1-3; the D gene is possibly TRBD1 (6 bases). Per the germline V gene, CDR1 is SQVTM and CDR2 is ANQGSEA. This CDR3 has 14 residues. Deletions cut 5 bases from V and 2 bases from J, with 13 bases between. The CDR3 DNA follows: TGCAGCGTTCAGAACAGGGCTGCTGGAAACACCATATATTTT. Residues: CSVQNRAAGNTIYF.

The V gene is TRBV5-6, the J gene TRBJ2-1, with TRBD2 matching 7 bases. From germline, CDR1 is SGHDT and CDR2 YYEEEE. This CDR3 has 17 amino acids. The trim removed 0 bases at V and 4 bases at J, leaving 10 bases unmatched. The CDR3 here is CASSLGKRLAGYNEQFF. The CDR3 DNA sequence: TGTGCCAGCAGCTTGGGTAAAAGACTAGCAGGGTACAATGAGCAGTTCTTC.

V is TRBV5-1 and J is TRBJ2-5; 7 bases align to TRBD2. The germline V gene encodes CDR1 SGHRS and CDR2 YFSETQ. Trimming took 5 bases from V and 4 from J; bases not matched to a gene: 17. CDR3 length equals 17 residues. CDR3 coding DNA: TGCGCCAGCAGGAGAGTGGAGGGAAGGAGGGAGGGAGAGACCCAGTACTTC. Translated, it gives CASRRVEGRREGETQYF.

A single count supports this clone. This rearrangement joins TRBV3-1 (or the pseudogene TRBV3-2) to TRBJ1-1, with D perhaps TRBD1 (5 bases). Trimming cost V 4 bases and J 4 bases, with 10 bases left between them. The CDR3 has 13 residues. The germline CDR1 and CDR2 sequences are LGHDT and YNNKEL (reference sequence). CDR3 DNA sequence: TGTGCCAGCAGCCTCGGGACTATCACTGAAGCTTTCTTT. Its translation is CASSLGTITEAFF.

This clone was seen a few times. The chain carries TRBV9 and TRBJ1-1; 9 bases align to TRBD1. The germline gives CDR1 SGDLS, CDR2 YYNGEE. This CDR3 spans 15 amino acids. V shed 3 bases and J 1 base; nucleotides not matched to a gene: 4. The CDR3 coding sequence is TGTGCCAGCAGCGACCCGACAGGGGGGAACACTGAAGCTTTCTTT. Translated, it gives CASSDPTGGNTEAFF.

The chain uses TRBV7-3 and TRBJ2-3; 9 nucleotides agree with TRBD1. Germline V CDR1 and CDR2: SGHTA, FQGTGA. The CDR3 loop spans 14 amino acids. V gave up 5 bases and J gave up 4 bases; unmatched junction bases: 4. The CDR3 reads CASSRDRDADTQYF. CDR3 coding DNA: TGTGCCAGCAGCCGGGACAGGGACGCAGATACGCAGTATTTT.

Only a few counts were recorded for this clone. The V call is TRBV10-3, the J call TRBJ2-7; TRBD1 is a possible D gene (6 bases). The length of the CDR3 is 13 residues. V was shortened by 3 bases and J by 9 bases, with 15 bases between the two germline ends. Germline V gene sequence: CDR1 ENHRY, CDR2 SYGVKD. The CDR3 loop reads CAISDTGQSWQYF. Here the CDR3 DNA reads TGTGCCATCAGTGACACCGGACAGTCGTGGCAGTACTTC.

This clone was picked up many times. The junction departs from germline at one end; a sequencing error may be responsible. This sequence joins TRBV3-1 (or the pseudogene TRBV3-2) and TRBJ2-7; the D gene is possibly TRBD1 (6 bases). The CDR3 contains 14 residues. Germline V CDR1 and CDR2: LGHDT, YNNKEL (reference sequence). The CDR3: CASSQEGAGQGADF. The CDR3 DNA sequence: TGTGCCAGCAGCCAAGAGGGGGCAGGGCAGGGCGCGGACTTC.

The V and J genes are TRBV12-3 or TRBV12-4 and TRBJ2-2; the D gene is possibly TRBD1 (6 bases). This CDR3 is built from 13 residues. Trimming cost V 8 bases and J 6 bases, with 13 bases left between them. Here the CDR3 DNA reads TGTGCCAGCGATACAGGGTGGTCCGGGGAGCTGTTTTTT. This codes for CASDTGWSGELFF.

This chain joins TRBV3-1 (or the pseudogene TRBV3-2) and TRBJ2-3, with TRBD2 matching 7 bases. Germline loops: CDR1 LGHDT, CDR2 YNNKEL (reference sequence). This CDR3 is 17 amino acids long. V trimming: 3 bases; J trimming: 1 base; junction bases outside the gene matches: 10. CDR3 sequence (DNA): TGTGCCAGCAGCCAGCTTAGACTTCGGGGGGGCACAGATACGCAGTATTTT. It codes for CASSQLRLRGGTDTQYF.

V and J are TRBV5-4 and TRBJ2-3; the match to TRBD2 covers 9 bases. This CDR3 has 14 residues. CDR1 and CDR2 (germline): SGHNT, YYREEE (reference sequence). V was pared by 7 bases and J by 3 bases, with 6 bases of the junction left unmatched. The CDR3 coding sequence is TGTGCCAGCCGTCCCCTAGCGGGGACAGATACGCAGTATTTT. Translating it yields CASRPLAGTDTQYF.

This sequence joins TRBV9 and TRBJ2-5; a possible D gene is TRBD1 (6 bases). Trimming left V 0 bases short and J 5 bases short, with 14 bases between. The CDR3 is made up of 15 amino acids. Germline CDR1 and CDR2: SGDLS and YYNGEE. The CDR3 DNA is TGTGCCAGCAGCGTAGCGGGTGGGGGCTGGGAGACCCAGTACTTC. It translates to CASSVAGGGWETQYF.

The gene calls are TRBV5-4 and TRBJ2-7; 7 bases line up with TRBD1. There are 16 residues in the CDR3. V shed 4 bases, J shed 2 bases, and the junction held 12 bases outside the gene matches. CDR1 and CDR2 from the germline V gene are SGHNT and YYREEE (reference sequence). The CDR3 region is CASSPRHRGLTYEQYF. The CDR3 coding sequence is TGTGCCAGCAGCCCCCGGCACAGGGGATTGACCTACGAGCAGTACTTC.

The rearrangement uses TRBV6-6 and TRBJ2-7, with 13 bases identical to TRBD2. Germline V gene data show CDR1 as MNHNY and CDR2 as SVGAGI (reference sequence). CDR3 length: 15 amino acids. The trim removed 5 bases at V and 3 bases at J, leaving 4 bases unmatched. CDR3 residues: CASSKTSGGIYEQYF. The CDR3, as DNA: TGTGCCAGCAGTAAGACTAGCGGGGGGATCTACGAGCAGTACTTC.

This chain connects TRBV19 to TRBJ2-7; 10 bases agree with TRBD1. This CDR3 is built from 13 residues. Germline assignment: CDR1 LNHDA and CDR2 SQIVND (reference sequence). Losses at the gene ends were 6 bases for V and 4 bases for J; bases not matched to a gene: 3. The CDR3 nucleotides read TGTGCCAGTAGCCGGGACAGGGGTTACGAGCAGTACTTC. This encodes CASSRDRGYEQYF.

The chain links TRBV4-1 to TRBJ1-3, with D uncertain. V lost 1 base and J lost 1, with 8 bases in between. The V gene's germline CDR1 is MGHRA and CDR2 YSYEKL. The CDR3 spans 15 residues. The CDR3: CASSQVRGSGNTIYF. In DNA, the CDR3 is TGCGCCAGCAGCCAAGTTCGCGGTTCTGGAAACACCATATATTTT.

J is TRBJ2-1 and V is TRBV11-1; 9 nucleotides line up with TRBD1. Trimming removed 5 bases from V and 2 bases from J; junction bases left unmatched: 7. The CDR3 spans 16 residues. The V gene's germline CDR1 is SGHAT and CDR2 FQDESV (reference sequence). CDR3 region: CASSPGGQGTYNEQFF. The CDR3 nucleotides are TGTGCCAGCAGCCCCGGGGGACAGGGTACCTACAATGAGCAGTTCTTC.

The chain recombines TRBV4-1 with TRBJ2-5; 8 nucleotides match TRBD2. With V trimmed by 4 bases and J by 5 bases, 18 bases remained unmatched. This CDR3 spans 18 amino acids. The germline V gene has CDR1 MGHRA and CDR2 YSYEKL. CDR3 region: CASSPTTWTSRARETQYF. CDR3 nucleotide sequence: TGCGCCAGCAGCCCCACGACCTGGACTAGCAGGGCTCGCGAGACCCAGTACTTC.

The chain joins TRBV5-4 to TRBJ2-2; 7 nucleotides match TRBD2. The CDR3 spans 16 residues. Germline V CDR1 and CDR2: SGHNT, YYREEE (reference sequence). V lost 0 bases, J lost 0 bases, and 2 bases stayed unmatched. The CDR3 DNA follows: TGTGCCAGCAGCTTGGGGGGGAGGGCGAACACCGGGGAGCTGTTTTTT. Translating gives CASSLGGRANTGELFF.

The gene calls are TRBV7-6 and TRBJ2-4; perhaps TRBD1 as D (7 bases). The V gene's germline CDR1 is SGHVS and CDR2 FNYEAQ. This CDR3 is 13 amino acids long. V was pared by 1 base and J by 9 bases, with 10 bases between. The CDR3 reads CASSLEQGGIQYF. The CDR3 nucleotides are TGTGCCAGCAGCTTAGAGCAGGGGGGCATTCAGTACTTC.

The chain uses TRBV28 and TRBJ2-6, with a possible D match to TRBD2 (7 bases). Trimming pared 9 bases from V and 0 bases from J, leaving 21 bases between. The length of the CDR3 is 18 residues. The V gene's germline CDR1 is MDHEN and CDR2 SYDVKM. This chain's CDR3 is CARIRTGGFPSGANVLTF. The CDR3 DNA reads TGTGCCAGGATTAGGACGGGGGGCTTCCCCTCTGGGGCCAACGTCCTGACTTTC.

The rearrangement links TRBV28 to TRBJ2-7, with 9 bases fitting TRBD1. Germline loops: CDR1 MDHEN, CDR2 SYDVKM. The CDR3 has 15 residues. With V trimmed by 6 bases and J by 0 bases, 6 bases remained unmatched. In DNA form, the CDR3 reads TGTGCCAGCAGAGATGGACAGGGGCTCTCCTACGAGCAGTACTTC. It encodes CASRDGQGLSYEQYF.